The 21 T cell receptor beta chains below come from one sample, sequenced in a study of regulatory T cells in long-lasting Graves disease. Time point: newly diagnosed GD, antithyroid drugs for less than 3 months. The TCR library was made from RNA that had been extracted from PBMCs in TRIzol. With iRepertoire HTBI primers and Arm-PCR of CDR3 regions, TCR beta libraries were built. TCRdb processed the multiplex PCR reads anew with MiXCR; each CDR3 protein has one entry. The sample lists over 200,000 distinct CDR3 sequences, about 17% occurring once. The sequences come from peripheral blood mononuclear cells (PBMCs), collected at new diagnosis, from a patient treated with antithyroid drugs. Every receptor here comes from a female donor with Graves disease.

This clonotype was seen many times. The V call is TRBV20-1, the J call TRBJ2-1; 12 bases line up with TRBD2. The germline V gene encodes CDR1 DFQATT and CDR2 SNEGSKA (reference sequence). This CDR3 is 15 amino acids long. J was trimmed by 7 bases and V by 3 bases; bases with no gene match: 7. The CDR3 region has the DNA TGCAGTGCTAGGCTAGCGGGAGGGCCGCATAATGAGCAGTTCTTC. The encoded protein is CSARLAGGPHNEQFF.

Many counts were recorded for this clonotype. The rearrangement links TRBV2 to TRBJ2-1, with 7 bases fitting TRBD2. From germline, CDR1 is SNHLY and CDR2 FYNNEI. J lost 0 bases, V lost 6 bases, and 8 bases had no gene match. This CDR3 has 16 amino acids. CDR3 nucleotides: TGTGCCAGCAGAAGGGACTATCCCTCCTCCTACAATGAGCAGTTCTTC. It codes for CASRRDYPSSYNEQFF.

This clonotype was picked up many times. V and J are TRBV5-1 and TRBJ2-7; TRBD2 aligns across 10 bases. The CDR3 length is 13 residues. Germline V gene data show CDR1 as SGHRS and CDR2 as YFSETQ. The V segment lost 4 bases and the J segment 9 bases; nucleotides outside the gene matches: 7. The CDR3 reads CASSVLAGEGQYF. CDR3 DNA: TGCGCCAGCAGCGTCCTAGCGGGAGAGGGGCAGTACTTC.

V and J are TRBV30 and TRBJ1-1, with TRBD1 matching 12 bases. The CDR3 covers 16 residues. The germline V gene encodes CDR1 GTSNPN and CDR2 SVGIG (reference sequence). V shed 3 bases, J shed 4 bases, and the junction held 9 bases outside the gene matches. CDR3: CAWRRDRGRWGTEAFF. The CDR3 bases are TGTGCCTGGAGACGGGACAGGGGGCGATGGGGCACTGAAGCTTTCTTT.

Of note for this clonotype: Given a much more abundant clone one base away, this may be a read error. The conserved phenylalanine or tryptophan normally closing the CDR3 is absent here, so this likely arose from a read error. V and J are TRBV5-6 and TRBJ2-7; 8 bases line up with TRBD2. The germline CDR1 and CDR2 sequences are SGHDT and YYEEEE. The CDR3 spans 15 residues. V gave up 2 bases and J gave up 1 base; unmatched junction bases: 5. CDR3 sequence reads: CASSLTGGRSYEQYL. In nucleotides, the CDR3 is TGTGCCAGCAGCTTAACTGGCGGGAGGTCCTACGAGCAGTACCTC.

This clonotype was detected many times. The rearrangement joins TRBV2 to TRBJ2-3; 11 bases line up with TRBD1. The trim removed 4 bases at V and 9 bases at J, leaving 9 bases unmatched. CDR3 length: 15 amino acids. Germline loops: CDR1 SNHLY, CDR2 FYNNEI. The CDR3 coding sequence is TGTGCCAGCAGTGCGGGACAGGGGGGACACACGACGCAGTATTTT. Its protein product is CASSAGQGGHTTQYF.

This clonotype was seen at least ten times. In nucleotides, the CDR3 is TGTGCCAGCCTAACTCGAACGACAGGACAGGGAAACTTCAGCCCTTATGGCTACACCTTC. Translating gives CASLTRTTGQGNFSPYGYTF. V gene TRBV6-1 combines with J gene TRBJ1-2; TRBD1 agrees at 8 bases. V gave up 8 bases and J gave up 5 bases; unmatched junction bases: 28. The CDR3 runs 20 residues. Germline CDR1 is MNHNS and CDR2 is SASEGT.

This clonotype was recorded a few times. This chain links TRBV19 with TRBJ2-1; a possible D gene is TRBD2 (5 bases). The CDR3 runs 13 residues. From germline, CDR1 is LNHDA and CDR2 SQIVND (reference sequence). V lost 5 bases and J 9 bases, leaving 14 bases between the germline ends. The CDR3 DNA follows: TGTGCCAGTAGTGCGTACTTCACTAGTGAGCAGTTCTTC. Protein: CASSAYFTSEQFF.

This clonotype was recorded many times. The genes are TRBV27 and TRBJ1-2; D unresolved. With 2 bases removed from V and 3 bases from J, the gap between germline ends came to 10 bases. This CDR3 is 14 amino acids long. Germline V gene lookup returns CDR1 MNHEY and CDR2 SMNVEV (reference sequence). CDR3 sequence (DNA): TGTGCCAGCAGTTTAGGTCGAGCGTACTATGGCTACACCTTC. The encoded protein is CASSLGRAYYGYTF.

This clonotype has a count of ten or more. The chain employs TRBV9 and TRBJ2-3; unclear D gene. The germline V gene has CDR1 SGDLS and CDR2 YYNGEE. CDR3 length equals 15 residues. With 0 bases removed from V and 0 bases from J, the gap between germline ends came to 8 bases. The CDR3 DNA reads as TGTGCCAGCAGCGTAGCGCAGGAGAGCACAGATACGCAGTATTTT. Its protein product is CASSVAQESTDTQYF.

This clonotype was counted ten times or more. The rearrangement joins TRBV18 to TRBJ2-7; D is perhaps TRBD2 (6 bases). The CDR3 covers 16 residues. With 0 bases removed from V and 1 base from J, the gap between germline ends came to 13 bases. CDR1 KGHSH and CDR2 LQKENI come from the germline V gene. The CDR3 region has the DNA TGTGCCAGCTCACCACCGGTGGCAGGGAGGTCCTACGAGCAGTACTTC. Translated, it gives CASSPPVAGRSYEQYF.

This clonotype appeared many times. The rearrangement links TRBV5-4 to TRBJ1-4; weak D call: TRBD1 (5 bases). V was clipped by 4 bases and J by 4 bases, with 8 bases between them. The CDR3 covers 13 residues. Looked up from germline, CDR1 is SGHNT and CDR2 is YYREEE (reference sequence). For the CDR3, the DNA is TGTGCCAGCAGCAAGACAGATAATGAAAAACTGTTTTTT. It translates to CASSKTDNEKLFF.

This clonotype was seen many times. The chain recombines TRBV12-3 or TRBV12-4 with TRBJ2-7; D gene ambiguous. V shed 6 bases and J shed 2 bases, with 14 bases lying between them. CDR3 size: 14 residues. CDR3 nucleotide sequence: TGTGCCAGCAGCAGGACCCAAAGGGCCTACGAGCAGTACTTC. Translation: CASSRTQRAYEQYF.

This clonotype was detected ten times or more. V usage is TRBV7-3 and J usage is TRBJ2-1; the match to TRBD2 covers 9 bases. The junction had 0 bases not matched to a gene; V was cut back by 3 bases and J by 0 bases. This CDR3 comprises 15 residues. Germline V gene sequence: CDR1 SGHTA, CDR2 FQGTGA. Here the CDR3 reads CASSFSGGSYNEQFF. CDR3 DNA sequence: TGTGCCAGCAGCTTTAGCGGGGGCTCCTACAATGAGCAGTTCTTC.

This clonotype was counted a single time. This is likely an artifact of a read error, given a far larger clone one base away. This chain links TRBV24-1 with TRBJ2-7, with 13 nucleotides matching TRBD2. The end of the DNA aligns better with TRBJ2-1, so the J call may be wrong. Germline values: CDR1 KGHDR, CDR2 SFDVKD. CDR3 length: 16 amino acids. Here the CDR3 DNA reads TGTGCCACCAGTGATTTCACTAGCGGGAGGGCTGATGGGCAGTTCTTC. Translating gives CATSDFTSGRADGQFF.

This clonotype was recorded many times. The J gene is TRBJ2-1, the V gene TRBV15; D gene ambiguous. This CDR3 is 13 amino acids long. Germline CDR1 is LNHNV and CDR2 is YYDKDF (reference sequence). Between the trimmed V and J ends, which lost 4 bases and 1 base, there was a span of 5 bases. DNA for the CDR3: TGTGCCACCAGCATTGGGTCCTACAATGAGCAGTTCTTC. Translation: CATSIGSYNEQFF.

Ten or more counts support this clonotype. This chain joins TRBV29-1 and TRBJ1-1; possible D gene TRBD1, 6 bases. Per germline, CDR1 SQVTM and CDR2 ANQGSEA. Deletions cut 6 bases from V and 3 bases from J, with 20 bases between. This CDR3 contains 15 residues. The CDR3 region is CSVSKEQGRYTEAFF. The CDR3 nucleotides are TGCAGCGTCTCGAAGGAACAGGGCCGATACACTGAAGCTTTCTTT.

In its sample, this clonotype was seen many times. The chain is built from TRBV20-1 and TRBJ1-1, with no clear D. This CDR3 contains 14 residues. Trimming removed 1 base from V and 5 bases from J, with 14 bases in between. Germline V gene sequence: CDR1 DFQATT, CDR2 SNEGSKA (reference sequence). CDR3 in amino acids: CSARVVGVRTEAFF. The CDR3 region has the DNA TGCAGTGCTAGAGTCGTTGGGGTTCGGACTGAAGCTTTCTTT.

This clonotype was observed a few times. J is TRBJ2-6 and V is TRBV6-1, with D maybe TRBD2 (5 bases). The CDR3 sequence is 18 residues long. CDR1 is MNHNS and CDR2 is SASEGT in the germline V gene. Trimming stripped 6 bases from V and 0 bases from J, with 18 bases between. The CDR3 reads CASSRRILRGSGANVLTF. CDR3 sequence (DNA): TGTGCCAGCAGCCGAAGAATCCTCCGGGGCTCTGGGGCCAACGTCCTGACTTTC.

In this sample, this clonotype turned up many times. The chain is built from TRBV24-1 and TRBJ2-2; unclear D gene. V shed 9 bases and J shed 1 base, with 8 bases lying between them. There are 13 residues in the CDR3. Germline values: CDR1 KGHDR, CDR2 SFDVKD. CDR3 bases: TGTGCCACCCGAGGTCGGAACACCGGGGAGCTGTTTTTT. Translated, it gives CATRGRNTGELFF.

In regard to this clonotype: With a much larger clone just one base away, this may be a read error. This chain joins TRBV9 and TRBJ2-1; a possible D gene is TRBD2 (6 bases). From germline, CDR1 is SGDLS and CDR2 YYNGEE. CDR3 length equals 16 residues. The CDR3 DNA follows: TGTGCCAGCAGCGTCACTAGCCGACTCTCCTACAATAAGCAGTTCTTC. Its protein is CASSVTSRLSYNKQFF.